Sequencing of this T cell receptor beta chain was carried out in a study of response to subunit inactivated influenza vaccine (dated by TCRdb to the late 2010s). About the full investigation: The study used deep quantitative T cell receptor repertoire profiling to track responses to a trivalent subunit inactivated influenza vaccine.

On the study overall, not on this receptor specifically: According to the authors, only a limited number of new T cells may be recruited by each seasonal influenza vaccination.

CDR1 LGHNA and CDR2 YSLEER are derived from the germline V gene. V is clipped by 1 base and J by 2 bases, and the sequence between their germline boundaries is 12 bases long. There are 16 amino acids in the CDR3, from cysteine to phenylalanine inclusive. The CDR3 DNA has 48 bases and is translated from base 1. As concerns this clonotype: Its antigen remains unidentified. Base qualities were left out, and no much larger clone turns up one base away.

Libraries were constructed by RT-PCR. Data came from an Illumina HiSeq 2500. TCRdb redid the processing of the public reads, applying fastp at Q25 and MiXCR, and retained in-frame beta chains. CDR3 protein sequences are deduplicated, and each keeps its most common genes and DNA. In all, the sample holds about 620,000 distinct CDR3 sequences, and roughly 12% of those were seen once. The top ten constitute more than 9.5% of the sample. The same data also contributed to another study, on T cells expressing NK-cell markers. Taken from the second paper: The TCR beta cDNA libraries were made using 5'RACE template switching, a step that added both a universal primer site and unique molecular identifiers. TCR beta-chain repertoires were profiled in sorted CD3+CD56+NKG2C+, CD3+CD56+NKG2C- and CD3+CD56-NKG2C+ T-cell subsets from several donors. Of the eight sequenced donors, seven were found to be HCMV-seropositive and one was found to be HCMV-seronegative. In several experiments an anti-gammadeltaTCR antibody was added to restrict sorting to alphabetaTCR-expressing T cells. In 5 to 7 donors, the dominant CD3+CD56+NKG2C+ clonotypes were found to rank among the top 10 CD8+ clonotypes and to make up about 1.0-7.5% of CD8+ T cells. Those dominant clonotypes were again the most abundant among CD3+CD56-NKG2C+ cells in several donors, at roughly 25-60.1%. Whether the expanded NKG2C-expressing T cell clones were specific for HCMV antigens was left unclear. The study sequenced eight donors, all healthy volunteers chosen at random: three men and five women. HCMV-specific IgG was detected in serum with a commercial ELISA kit to determine HCMV serostatus. Ficoll density gradient centrifugation was used to isolate peripheral blood mononuclear cells from blood. For roughly six donors, bulk peripheral blood T-cell repertoires were additionally sequenced from unsorted PBMC. Priming for cDNA synthesis came from the TCR beta constant segment, and two successive PCR amplification steps followed. The libraries were sequenced on Illumina HiSeq 2000/2500, MiSeq or NextSeq, producing 2 x 150 bp reads. MIGEC was used to demultiplex reads and group reads by UMI, and MiTCR was used to assemble and quantify clonotypes. To remove erroneous sequences, TCR cDNA sequences were retained only when supported by two or more reads. The tcR package was used for downstream repertoire analysis, and clonotypes were matched across fractions by CDR3 nucleotide sequence plus V segment. VDJmatch was used to annotate antigen specificity against VDJdb, with one amino acid substitution allowed in CDR3.

The origin of this receptor is a man aged 45 to 65 who received an inactivated influenza vaccine. Donor details come from another sample of the same person, matched by shared clones. The sequence links TRBV4-3 to TRBJ2-1; TRBD1 might be the D gene, on 6 matching bases. The source material was PBMCs from blood, sampled on the day of vaccination. The CDR3 is CASSQVSRGTYNEQFF. The DNA sequence follows: TGCGCCAGCAGCCAAGTCTCGAGGGGGACCTACAATGAGCAGTTCTTC.